What follows are 28 T cell receptor beta chains derived from one specimen sequenced in a study of OX40 agonist ivuxolimab in advanced cancers. TCRdb's table, derived via immunoSEQ multiplex PCR, lists solely in-frame clones and lacks some. The sample consists of about 27,000 clones, 81% of them appearing once. The specimen was CD4+ or CD8+ T cells sorted from blood, collected in a trial of the OX40 agonist ivuxolimab. Every receptor here comes from an adult with an advanced solid tumor such as melanoma, head and neck, liver or kidney cancer.

J is TRBJ1-2 and V is TRBV6-1; D not certain. The V end was cut by 10 bases, the J end by 4 bases, with 10 bases between. This CDR3 has 11 amino acids. The germline V gene encodes CDR1 MNHNS and CDR2 SASEGT. CDR3 nucleotide sequence: TGTGCCACCCGGGCCTCCTATGGCTACACCTTC. As protein: CATRASYGYTF.

The chain is built from TRBV5-8 and TRBJ2-1, with 8 bases lining up with TRBD2. Unmatched junction bases numbered 7, after V lost 6 bases and J lost 5 bases. This CDR3 comprises 14 residues. Per germline, CDR1 SGHTS and CDR2 YDEGEE. CDR3 region: CASIPTSAHNEQFF. Here the CDR3 DNA reads TGTGCCAGCATCCCGACTAGCGCTCACAATGAGCAGTTCTTC.

The chain couples TRBV6-6 to TRBJ1-5; D not certain. The CDR3 consists of 14 residues. Germline V CDR1 and CDR2: MNHNY, SVGAGI (reference sequence). V lost 0 bases, J lost 4 bases, and 7 bases lay in between. The CDR3 DNA is TGTGCCAGCAGTTACTCGATCCATAATCAGCCCCAGCATTTT. Amino acids: CASSYSIHNQPQHF.

The chain carries TRBV5-8 and TRBJ1-5; 8 bases are shared with TRBD1. This CDR3 comprises 15 residues. Germline V CDR1 and CDR2: SGHTS, YDEGEE. The V segment lost 5 bases and the J segment 7 bases; nucleotides outside the gene matches: 11. CDR3: CASSPTDREYQPQHF. Written as DNA, the CDR3 is TGTGCCAGCAGTCCAACGGACAGGGAGTACCAGCCCCAGCATTTT.

V usage is TRBV5-6 and J usage is TRBJ2-3, with D uncertain. This CDR3 spans 11 amino acids. The germline CDR1 and CDR2 sequences are SGHDT and YYEEEE. V was clipped by 2 bases and J by 3 bases, with 1 base between them. The CDR3 here is CASSFTDTQYF. CDR3 in DNA: TGTGCCAGCAGCTTTACAGATACGCAGTATTTT.

The chain carries TRBV28 and TRBJ2-2; 8 bases match TRBD1. CDR1 MDHEN and CDR2 SYDVKM come from the germline V gene. Trimming cost V 4 bases and J 1 base; bases outside gene matches: 14. This CDR3 is built from 19 residues. The DNA for the CDR3 is TGTGCCAGCAGTTGGCCGGGACAGGAGAGTTTCAAGAACACCGGGGAGCTGTTTTTT. Its protein is CASSWPGQESFKNTGELFF.

The sample holds a few counts of this clone. The J gene is TRBJ2-1, the V gene TRBV28, with D possibly being TRBD1 or TRBD2 (6 bases each). The CDR3 has 15 amino acids. The V gene lost 5 bases and the J gene lost 7 bases, with 18 bases spanning the gap. Germline V gives CDR1 MDHEN, CDR2 SYDVKM. DNA for the CDR3: TGTGCCAGCAGTCCGTCGGGGGCTCTGGGTAATGAGCAGTTCTTC. Translation gives CASSPSGALGNEQFF.

This clone is a singleton in its sample. This chain uses TRBV5-1 with TRBJ1-4, with D unresolved. This CDR3 has 17 amino acids. Per the germline V gene, CDR1 is SGHRS and CDR2 is YFSETQ. The V end was cut by 4 bases, the J end by 4 bases, with 20 bases between. The CDR3 bases are TGCGCCAGCAGCGCAGGCCCCCGTCGTACCTATAATGAAAAACTGTTTTTT. It codes for CASSAGPRRTYNEKLFF.

The chain has TRBV10-1 and TRBJ2-5; 7 nucleotides align to TRBD1. Germline V gene sequence: CDR1 WNHNN, CDR2 SYGVQD (reference sequence). The CDR3 length is 13 residues. The junction had 4 bases not matched to a gene; V was cut back by 4 bases and J by 5 bases. The CDR3 bases are TGCGCCAGCAGTGGGGGACAGCGGGAGACCCAGTACTTC. Protein sequence: CASSGGQRETQYF.

V gene TRBV7-9 combines with J gene TRBJ1-1, with D perhaps matching TRBD1 (6 bases). Trimming stripped 3 bases from V and 5 bases from J, with 10 bases between. This CDR3 contains 13 residues. Germline V gene data show CDR1 as SEHNR and CDR2 as FQNEAQ (reference sequence). CDR3 DNA sequence: TGTGCCAGCAGCTTTGGGGGGCAGACTGAAGCTTTCTTT. Protein sequence: CASSFGGQTEAFF.

CDR3 amino acids: CASSAGGIYEQYF. The CDR3, as DNA: TGTGCCAGTAGCGCAGGCGGTATCTACGAGCAGTACTTC. V gene TRBV19 combines with J gene TRBJ2-7; D is ambiguous. The CDR3 runs 13 residues. V shed 6 bases and J shed 3 bases, with 12 bases lying between them. From germline, CDR1 is LNHDA and CDR2 SQIVND (reference sequence).

This clone is judged medium-sized. The rearrangement links TRBV4-1 to TRBJ2-5; TRBD1 might be the D (6 bases). CDR1 and CDR2 (germline): MGHRA, YSYEKL. V lost 2 bases to trimming and J lost 2 bases, with 18 bases between them. The CDR3 covers 17 residues. The CDR3: CASSQNPLTGFQETQYF. The CDR3 DNA is TGCGCCAGCAGCCAAAATCCTTTAACAGGGTTTCAAGAGACCCAGTACTTC.

This clone turned up a few times. The genes are TRBV7-8 and TRBJ1-5; 9 bases are a match to TRBD1. CDR1 is SGHVS and CDR2 is FQNEAQ in the germline V gene. This CDR3 is 19 amino acids long. V lost 2 bases, J lost 6 bases, and 17 bases stayed unmatched. The CDR3 region is CASSLNLGGQGGRVQPQHF. The CDR3, as DNA: TGTGCCAGCAGCTTAAATCTAGGGGGACAGGGCGGAAGGGTTCAGCCCCAGCATTTT.

The genes are TRBV9 and TRBJ2-5; 9 nucleotides align to TRBD2. This CDR3 has 16 amino acids. The germline CDR1 and CDR2 sequences are SGDLS and YYNGEE. The J segment lost 1 base and the V segment lost 4 bases, leaving 8 bases of the junction unmatched. Here the CDR3 reads CASSPSGRGGQETQYF. The CDR3, as DNA: TGTGCCAGCAGCCCCTCGGGGCGGGGGGGCCAAGAGACCCAGTACTTC.

J is TRBJ2-7 and V is TRBV28; D not certain. The V gene lost 5 bases and the J gene lost 0 bases, with 2 bases spanning the gap. The CDR3 is 11 amino acids. Looked up from germline, CDR1 is MDHEN and CDR2 is SYDVKM. This CDR3 is CASSVSYEQYF. DNA for the CDR3: TGTGCCAGCAGTGTCTCCTACGAGCAGTACTTC.

The chain carries TRBV5-6 and TRBJ2-7, with D perhaps matching TRBD1 (5 bases). The germline V and J ends were trimmed by 1 base and 3 bases, with 8 bases remaining between them. This CDR3 comprises 13 residues. Per the germline V gene, CDR1 is SGHDT and CDR2 is YYEEEE. The CDR3 sequence is CASSLPGYYEQYF. For the CDR3, the DNA is TGTGCCAGCAGCTTGCCAGGGTACTACGAGCAGTACTTC.

A single count supports this clone. The genes are TRBV27 and TRBJ2-1, with D tentatively TRBD2 (6 bases). Per the germline V gene, CDR1 is MNHEY and CDR2 is SMNVEV (reference sequence). The CDR3 contains 13 residues. Trimming removed 6 bases from V and 8 bases from J, with 14 bases in between. CDR3 DNA sequence: TGTGCCAGCAGCGCGTACAGGAGGGATGAGCAGTTCTTC. Protein product: CASSAYRRDEQFF.

This chain uses TRBV9 with TRBJ2-1, with 10 nucleotides matching TRBD2. The CDR3 extends over 15 amino acids. Germline assignment: CDR1 SGDLS and CDR2 YYNGEE. V was clipped by 3 bases and J by 8 bases; unmatched bases: 8. CDR3: CASSAGLAEGDEQFF. The CDR3 coding sequence is TGTGCCAGCAGCGCAGGACTAGCGGAAGGCGATGAGCAGTTCTTC. Together with reference TRBV9 and TRBJ2-1, the CDR3 gives the full variable domain: DSGVTQTPKHLITATGQRVTLRCSPRSGDLSVYWYQQSLDQGLQFLIQYYNGEERAKGNILERFSAQQFPDLHSELNLSSLELGDSALYFCASSAGLAEGDEQFFGPGTRLTVL.

The gene calls are TRBV27 and TRBJ2-7; TRBD2 matches 8 bases. CDR1 is MNHEY and CDR2 is SMNVEV in the germline V gene (reference sequence). The J segment lost 3 bases and the V segment lost 2 bases, leaving 3 bases of the junction unmatched. The CDR3 has 14 residues. CDR3 sequence: CASSLGTSGYEQYF. DNA for the CDR3: TGTGCCAGCAGTTTAGGTACTAGCGGCTACGAGCAGTACTTC.

V gene TRBV4-1 combines with J gene TRBJ1-1; possible D gene TRBD1, 5 bases. Trimming shortened V by 0 bases and J by 0 bases, and 14 bases separated the two germline ends. This CDR3 has 17 amino acids. Germline CDR1 MGHRA, CDR2 YSYEKL. This chain's CDR3 is CASSQEVGAGVNTEAFF. CDR3 in DNA: TGCGCCAGCAGCCAAGAAGTCGGGGCAGGAGTGAACACTGAAGCTTTCTTT.

This rearrangement joins TRBV7-9 to TRBJ1-2; possibly TRBD1 for D (5 bases). CDR1 and CDR2 from the germline V gene are SEHNR and FQNEAQ (reference sequence). Trimming left V 0 bases short and J 5 bases short, with 7 bases between. This CDR3 contains 13 residues. The CDR3 DNA sequence: TGTGCCAGCAGCTTAGCGGGGGGATATGGCTACACCTTC. Translation: CASSLAGGYGYTF.

The chain is built from TRBV9 and TRBJ1-5; D is uncertain. This CDR3 has 13 residues. Per germline, CDR1 SGDLS and CDR2 YYNGEE. V lost 0 bases to trimming and J lost 5 bases, with 6 bases between them. DNA of the CDR3: TGTGCCAGCAGCGTAGATGGGGATCAGCCCCAGCATTTT. As protein: CASSVDGDQPQHF.

J is TRBJ2-3 and V is TRBV28; 8 bases agree with TRBD1. The CDR3 runs 14 residues. The germline V gene has CDR1 MDHEN and CDR2 SYDVKM. Trimming took 3 bases from V and 3 from J; bases not matched to a gene: 2. The CDR3: CASSFYRGTDTQYF. The CDR3 DNA reads as TGTGCCAGCAGTTTCTACAGGGGGACAGATACGCAGTATTTT.

CDR3: CASSANYGYTF. CDR3 DNA sequence: TGTGCCAGCAGCGCTAACTATGGCTACACCTTC. The chain recombines TRBV7-9 with TRBJ1-2; no clear D gene. V lost 5 bases and J lost 0, with 1 base in between. Germline lookup yields CDR1 SEHNR and CDR2 FQNEAQ (reference sequence). The CDR3 covers 11 residues.

CDR3 sequence reads: CASSWGTEAFF. The CDR3 DNA sequence: TGTGCCAGCAGCTGGGGCACTGAAGCTTTCTTT. The genes are TRBV5-5 and TRBJ1-1; D gene ambiguous. This CDR3 is built from 11 residues. Germline CDR1 reads SGHKS; CDR2 reads YYEKEE (reference sequence). V was trimmed by 3 bases and J by 4 bases, leaving 4 bases between them. The full variable domain, in which reference TRBV5-5 and TRBJ1-1 provide the parts outside the CDR3, is DAGVTQSPTHLIKTRGQQVTLRCSPISGHKSVSWYQQVLGQGPQFIFQYYEKEERGRGNFPDRFSARQFPNYSSELNVNALLLGDSALYLCASSWGTEAFFGQGTRLTVV.

This clone has just a few counts. This chain connects TRBV4-2 to TRBJ2-7; tentatively, D is TRBD2 (6 bases). From germline, CDR1 is LGHNA and CDR2 YNFKEQ. V lost 5 bases and J 3 bases, leaving 14 bases between the germline ends. The CDR3 sequence is 14 residues long. CDR3 nucleotide sequence: TGTGCCAGCAGCTCCTCAGCGGGTGGCTACGAGCAGTACTTC. Protein: CASSSSAGGYEQYF.

V is TRBV15 and J is TRBJ2-7, with TRBD2 matching 7 bases. The germline V gene has CDR1 LNHNV and CDR2 YYDKDF (reference sequence). V lost 0 bases to trimming and J lost 6 bases; unmatched junction nucleotides: 5. The CDR3 is 14 amino acids. As DNA, the CDR3 is TGTGCCACCAGCAGAGAGAGACTAGCTCTCGAGCAGTACTTC. It is translated as CATSRERLALEQYF.

CDR3 DNA: TGCGCCAGCAGCTGGGGGACATCGGGGCCGTTCTTC. Translating gives CASSWGTSGPFF. The J gene is TRBJ2-1, the V gene TRBV5-1; TRBD1 is a possible D gene (6 bases). The CDR3 loop spans 12 amino acids. Trimming took 3 bases from V and 15 from J, leaving 16 bases between them. Germline-derived CDR1 and CDR2 are SGHRS and YFSETQ.